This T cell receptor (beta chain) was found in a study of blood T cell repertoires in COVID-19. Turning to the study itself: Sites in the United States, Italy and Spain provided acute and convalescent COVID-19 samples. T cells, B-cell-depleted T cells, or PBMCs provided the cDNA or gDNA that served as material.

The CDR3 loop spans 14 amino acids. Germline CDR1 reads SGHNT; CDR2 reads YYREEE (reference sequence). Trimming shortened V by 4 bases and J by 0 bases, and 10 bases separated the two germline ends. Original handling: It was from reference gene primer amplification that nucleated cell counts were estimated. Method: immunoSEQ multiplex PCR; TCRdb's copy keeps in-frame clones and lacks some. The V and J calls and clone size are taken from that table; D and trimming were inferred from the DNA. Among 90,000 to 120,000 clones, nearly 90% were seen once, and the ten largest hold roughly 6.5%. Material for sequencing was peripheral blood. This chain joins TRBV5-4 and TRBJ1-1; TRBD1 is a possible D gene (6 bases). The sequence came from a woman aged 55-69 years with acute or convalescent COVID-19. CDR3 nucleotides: TGTGCCAGCAGCCCGACAGGTGTGAACACTGAAGCTTTCTTT. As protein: CASSPTGVNTEAFF.